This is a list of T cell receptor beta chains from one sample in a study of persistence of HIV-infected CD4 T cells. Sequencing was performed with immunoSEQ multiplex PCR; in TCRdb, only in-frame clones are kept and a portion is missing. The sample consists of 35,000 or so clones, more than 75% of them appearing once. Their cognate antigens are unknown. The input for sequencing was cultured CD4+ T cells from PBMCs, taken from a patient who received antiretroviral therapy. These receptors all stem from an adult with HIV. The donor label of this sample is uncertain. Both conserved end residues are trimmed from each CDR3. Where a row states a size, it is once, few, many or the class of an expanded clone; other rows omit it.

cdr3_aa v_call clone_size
ASSLIPGDTIY TRBV7-9 few
ASSLDPLSGGIYNEQF TRBV7-2 once
ASQARTDYGYT TRBV6-5 few
ASSLGANTEAF TRBV5-5 .
ASSFGGFPSYEQY TRBV5-8 .
ASSLSPDTTNTGELF TRBV7-6 .
ASSVGSTKTEAF TRBV9 once
ASSDRVPTGELF TRBV18 few
ASSSKRQTISTDTQY TRBV7-2 .
ASSPGQGMVNEQF TRBV18 .
ASSRSGEKLF TRBV9 .